The present T cell receptor (beta chain) was sequenced within a study of shared clonotypes between healthy human individuals. Some clones are missing from TCRdb's copy, which holds only in-frame ones; the method was immunoSEQ multiplex PCR. The sample shows about 2.4 million clones, roughly 93% of them seen only once. The CDR3 is 15 residues long. The germline V gene has CDR1 MDHEN and CDR2 SYDVKM. Unmatched junction bases numbered 6, after V lost 5 bases and J lost 0 bases. The origin of this receptor is a man aged 18 to 29 in good health. Some clones in this sample may be carry-over from other donors' samples. This chain uses TRBV28 with TRBJ1-1; 7 bases fit TRBD1. The sample was naive CD4+ T cells from PBMCs. Subset reported: CD45RA+ positively selected. CDR3 coding DNA: TGTGCCAGCAGTACCTGGACAGGAATGAACACTGAAGCTTTCTTT. Its translation: CASSTWTGMNTEAFF.